Each of the 6 T cell receptor beta chains below was sequenced from the same sample in a study of blood T cell repertoires in COVID-19. Sequencing used immunoSEQ multiplex PCR; TCRdb keeps in-frame clones, though not all of them. The sample lists about 200,000 clones; approximately 86% were seen once. The sample comprised peripheral blood. The receptor set was obtained from a man aged 55 to 70 with COVID-19, enrolled during active disease.

V is TRBV9 and J is TRBJ2-3; 8 nucleotides match TRBD2. The CDR3 is 16 residues long. CDR1 is SGDLS, CDR2 YYNGEE, per germline. Germline trimming cut 0 bases from V and 6 bases from J; bases unmatched to any gene: 9. This chain's CDR3 is CASSVDRAGASDTQYF. CDR3 DNA: TGTGCCAGCAGCGTAGACAGAGCGGGAGCTTCTGATACGCAGTATTTT.

The rearrangement uses TRBV5-1 and TRBJ2-2; the D gene is possibly TRBD1 (6 bases). The V and J ends lost 3 bases and 5 bases respectively, with 8 bases between them. The CDR3 spans 13 residues. Germline CDR1 reads SGHRS; CDR2 reads YFSETQ. The CDR3, as DNA: TGCGCCAGCAGCTCACAGGGAACCGGGGAGCTGTTTTTT. It encodes CASSSQGTGELFF.

The chain recombines TRBV7-9 with TRBJ1-4; weak D call: TRBD1 (5 bases). The ends were cut back, 4 bases at V and 7 bases at J, with 13 bases in the middle. The CDR3 covers 14 residues. Germline-derived CDR1 and CDR2 are SEHNR and FQNEAQ (reference sequence). DNA of the CDR3: TGTGCCAGCAGCTCAGGGTCGGGGGGTGAAAAACTGTTTTTT. It is translated as CASSSGSGGEKLFF.

The rearrangement uses TRBV5-1 and TRBJ2-7, with 8 bases identical to TRBD2. The junction had 5 bases not matched to a gene; V was cut back by 4 bases and J by 2 bases. Germline-derived CDR1 and CDR2 are SGHRS and YFSETQ. CDR3 length: 14 amino acids. In DNA form, the CDR3 reads TGCGCCAGCAGCCCCCGGGGGGGGACCTACGAGCAGTACTTC. Amino acid sequence: CASSPRGGTYEQYF.

This clone was detected only a few times. The rearrangement uses TRBV2 and TRBJ1-1; 12 nucleotides agree with TRBD1. Per the germline V gene, CDR1 is SNHLY and CDR2 is FYNNEI. J was trimmed by 5 bases and V by 10 bases; bases with no gene match: 14. The length of the CDR3 is 16 residues. The CDR3 is CATKSGTGGAGTEAFF. For the CDR3, the DNA is TGTGCCACCAAATCCGGGACAGGGGGCGCTGGGACTGAAGCTTTCTTT.

This chain uses TRBV6-2 or TRBV6-3 with TRBJ2-7; TRBD1 might be the D (5 bases). Trimming took off 6 bases at V and 5 bases at J, with 17 bases between the two ends. Per the germline V gene, CDR1 is MNHEY and CDR2 is SVGEGT. The CDR3 has 14 residues. For the CDR3, the DNA is TGTGCCAGCAGCCGTCGGGCAGGGTTGAACGAGCAGTACTTC. Translated: CASSRRAGLNEQYF.